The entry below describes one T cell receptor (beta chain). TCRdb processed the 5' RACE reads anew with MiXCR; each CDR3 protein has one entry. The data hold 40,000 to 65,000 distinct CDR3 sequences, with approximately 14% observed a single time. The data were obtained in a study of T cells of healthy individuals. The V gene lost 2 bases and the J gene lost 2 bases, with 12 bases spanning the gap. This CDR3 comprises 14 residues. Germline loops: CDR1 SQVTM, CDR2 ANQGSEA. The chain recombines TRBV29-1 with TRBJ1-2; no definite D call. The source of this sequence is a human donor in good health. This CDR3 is CSVEPRRTNYGYTF. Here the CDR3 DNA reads TGCAGCGTTGAACCCCGACGAACGAACTATGGCTACACCTTC.